These 20 T cell receptor beta chains were sequenced from one sample in a study of blood T cell repertoires in COVID-19. Assay used: immunoSEQ multiplex PCR; TCRdb lists only in-frame clones, some missing. The data contain about 180,000 clones, more than 85% of them seen just once; the ten biggest clones take up less than 3%. The sequenced sample consisted of peripheral blood. These receptors were collected from a woman aged 30 to 39 with active or convalescent COVID-19.

The V and J genes are TRBV10-3 and TRBJ1-2; TRBD1 matches at 10 bases. V lost 2 bases to trimming and J lost 7 bases; unmatched junction nucleotides: 4. Germline-derived CDR1 and CDR2 are ENHRY and SYGVKD. The CDR3 is 14 amino acids. CDR3 bases: TGTGCCATCAGTGAGATTGGACAGGGGGGTGGCTACACCTTC. It codes for CAISEIGQGGGYTF.

J is TRBJ1-2 and V is TRBV21-1; TRBD1 is the table's D call, not checked against the DNA. TRBV21-1 represents a pseudogene. The CDR3 has 16 residues. The CDR3 spells CASSKEPGQGQIGYTF. The CDR3 DNA reads TGTGCCAGCAGCAAAGAGCCGGGACAGGGACAAATCGGGTACACCTTC.

The J gene is TRBJ2-3, the V gene TRBV3-1 (or the pseudogene TRBV3-2), with D maybe TRBD2 (6 bases). V shed 4 bases and J shed 5 bases, with 13 bases lying between them. The CDR3 has 14 amino acids. Germline V gene lookup returns CDR1 LGHDT and CDR2 YNNKEL (reference sequence). In nucleotides, the CDR3 is TGTGCCAGCAGCCTCTCCGAGGGAGGAGATACGCAGTATTTT. Protein product: CASSLSEGGDTQYF.

The genes are TRBV7-9 and TRBJ2-5; 7 nucleotides align to TRBD2. The CDR3 spans 14 residues. V lost 5 bases to trimming and J lost 5 bases; unmatched junction nucleotides: 8. Looked up from germline, CDR1 is SEHNR and CDR2 is FQNEAQ (reference sequence). The CDR3 sequence: CASSTSGAGETQYF. CDR3 sequence (DNA): TGTGCCAGCAGCACATCGGGAGCGGGGGAGACCCAGTACTTC.

V and J are TRBV7-9 and TRBJ2-1; 8 bases map to TRBD2. The CDR3 sequence is 15 residues long. Germline values: CDR1 SEHNR, CDR2 FQNEAQ (reference sequence). With V trimmed by 1 base and J by 5 bases, 4 bases remained unmatched. The CDR3 loop is CASSLVSAGDNEQFF. CDR3 DNA: TGTGCCAGCAGCTTAGTTTCAGCGGGGGACAATGAGCAGTTCTTC. Complete variable domain (other parts from reference TRBV7-9 and TRBJ2-1): DTGVSQNPRHKITKRGQNVTFRCDPISEHNRLYWYRQTLGQGPEFLTYFQNEAQLEKSRLLSDRFSAERPKGSFSTLEIQRTEQGDSAMYLCASSLVSAGDNEQFFGPGTRLTVL.

This chain connects TRBV6-4 to TRBJ1-5; D not certain. The CDR3 runs to 14 residues. The V gene lost 4 bases and the J gene lost 0 bases, with 7 bases spanning the gap. Germline V CDR1 and CDR2: MRHNA, SNTAGT. The CDR3 protein is CASSGRYSNQPQHF. In DNA form, the CDR3 reads TGTGCCAGCAGTGGCCGCTATAGCAATCAGCCCCAGCATTTT.

J is TRBJ1-3 and V is TRBV19; a possible D gene is TRBD1 (5 bases). Trimming stripped 3 bases from V and 8 bases from J, with 11 bases between. The CDR3 contains 13 residues. Germline V gives CDR1 LNHDA, CDR2 SQIVND (reference sequence). CDR3 nucleotide sequence: TGTGCCAGTAGTATCCTCCGGGGGGACACCATATATTTT. Protein product: CASSILRGDTIYF.

This chain's CDR3 is CASSIGGDEQFF. The CDR3 region has the DNA TGTGCCAGTAGTATAGGGGGGGATGAGCAGTTCTTC. The chain is built from TRBV19 and TRBJ2-1; D might be TRBD2 (6 bases). CDR1 and CDR2 from the germline V gene are LNHDA and SQIVND (reference sequence). CDR3 length: 12 residues. V gave up 1 base and J gave up 8 bases, with 6 bases separating them.

The V gene is TRBV27, the J gene TRBJ2-7; a possible D gene is TRBD2 (5 bases). Germline V gene sequence: CDR1 MNHEY, CDR2 SMNVEV (reference sequence). The CDR3 loop spans 14 amino acids. V was pared by 5 bases and J by 0 bases, with 11 bases between. This CDR3 is CASSPGLSSYEQYF. In nucleotides, the CDR3 is TGTGCCAGCAGTCCAGGACTTAGCTCCTACGAGCAGTACTTC.

V gene TRBV19 combines with J gene TRBJ2-1; 9 nucleotides match TRBD1. In germline, CDR1 is LNHDA, CDR2 SQIVND (reference sequence). The CDR3 loop spans 16 amino acids. The V gene end was trimmed by 5 bases and the J gene end by 4 bases; junction bases not matched to a gene: 9. The CDR3 coding sequence is TGTGCCAGTAGTCTCCCCCCGGACAGGGGATACAATGAGCAGTTCTTC. Its protein is CASSLPPDRGYNEQFF.

The CDR3 reads CASSRGEYNEQFF. CDR3 DNA sequence: TGTGCCAGCAGTCGGGGAGAGTACAATGAGCAGTTCTTC. The rearrangement joins TRBV3-1 (or the pseudogene TRBV3-2) to TRBJ2-1; D perhaps matches TRBD2 (5 bases). The CDR3 runs to 13 residues. CDR1 and CDR2 (germline): LGHDT, YNNKEL (reference sequence). Deletions cut 6 bases from V and 4 bases from J, with 10 bases between.

J is TRBJ2-3 and V is TRBV7-9; D may be TRBD2 (6 bases). From germline, CDR1 is SEHNR and CDR2 FQNEAQ (reference sequence). Trimming cost V 7 bases and J 10 bases, with 21 bases left between them. The CDR3 runs to 14 residues. CDR3 nucleotides: TGTGCCAGCATCCGGGGACTCGCATTGGTCCCGCAGTATTTT. This sequence encodes CASIRGLALVPQYF.

The CDR3 is CASSLSGTSYGYTF. The CDR3 DNA is TGTGCCAGCAGTTTATCGGGAACCTCCTATGGCTACACCTTC. The genes are TRBV28 and TRBJ1-2; D remains ambiguous. V lost 1 base, J lost 4 bases, and 10 bases lay in between. CDR3 length equals 14 residues. CDR1 and CDR2 from the germline V gene are MDHEN and SYDVKM.

The chain carries TRBV18 and TRBJ1-2; TRBD1 matches at 8 bases. Germline CDR1 reads KGHSH; CDR2 reads LQKENI. The trim removed 3 bases at V and 12 bases at J, leaving 9 bases unmatched. The CDR3 has 13 amino acids. CDR3 region: CASSPDRGPPNTF. The DNA for the CDR3 is TGTGCCAGCTCACCCGACAGGGGCCCGCCCAACACCTTC.

This rearrangement joins TRBV6-5 to TRBJ1-2; the D gene is possibly TRBD1 (6 bases). Per germline, CDR1 MNHEY and CDR2 SVGAGI. Trimming shortened V by 6 bases and J by 8 bases, and 16 bases separated the two germline ends. The CDR3 spans 13 residues. In DNA, the CDR3 is TGTGCCAGCAGATGGACAGCCCAGGGGGGCTACACCTTC. It yields the protein CASRWTAQGGYTF.

In the case of this clone: One end of the junction is discordant with germline, which a read error may explain. The rearrangement uses TRBV27 and TRBJ2-7; D is perhaps TRBD2 (6 bases). The CDR3 loop spans 14 amino acids. CDR1 is MNHEY, CDR2 SMNVEV, per germline (reference sequence). The CDR3 DNA sequence: TGTGCCAGCAGTATATCGGGAGTATCCTACGAGCAGTACTTC. Amino acid sequence: CASSISGVSYEQYF.

The chain employs TRBV5-1 and TRBJ1-1; 10 bases agree with TRBD1. There are 14 residues in the CDR3. J gave up 1 base and V 3 bases, and 0 bases lay outside the gene matches. Germline CDR1 reads SGHRS; CDR2 reads YFSETQ. The CDR3 coding sequence is TGCGCCAGCAGCTGGACAGGGGGGAACACTGAAGCTTTCTTT. It yields the protein CASSWTGGNTEAFF.

CDR3 DNA: TGTGCCAGCTCACCACAGGGGGCCGGGGAGACCCAGTACTTC. Amino acids: CASSPQGAGETQYF. The chain joins TRBV18 to TRBJ2-5; 7 bases are shared with TRBD1. The germline V gene has CDR1 KGHSH and CDR2 LQKENI. V lost 1 base and J lost 5; bases outside the gene matches: 4. The CDR3 extends over 14 amino acids.

The rearrangement joins TRBV6-4 to TRBJ1-4; maybe TRBD1 (5 bases). V was shortened by 6 bases and J by 8 bases, with 13 bases between the two germline ends. Germline loops: CDR1 MRHNA, CDR2 SNTAGT. CDR3 length: 13 residues. CDR3 protein: CASSRDYGEKLFF. CDR3 coding DNA: TGTGCCAGCAGCAGGGACTATGGGGAAAAACTGTTTTTT.

The chain recombines TRBV2 with TRBJ1-1; 7 bases agree with TRBD1. V was pared by 5 bases and J by 1 base, with 16 bases of the junction left unmatched. This CDR3 comprises 18 residues. CDR1 and CDR2 (germline): SNHLY, FYNNEI. The CDR3 sequence: CASSSSIVQGIGNTEAFF. In nucleotides, the CDR3 is TGTGCCAGCAGTTCCTCGATTGTACAGGGGATTGGGAACACTGAAGCTTTCTTT.